Each of the 16 T cell receptor beta chains below was sequenced from the same sample in a study of cytomegalovirus exposure and HLA in healthy donors. Assay: immunoSEQ multiplex PCR; the TCRdb copy retains only in-frame clones and omits some. The data show a few hundred thousand clones, roughly 88% seen once. The sample comprised PBMCs. Receptor source: a woman between 18 and 29 years old in good health and CMV-seronegative.

This rearrangement joins TRBV28 to TRBJ2-5; D is perhaps TRBD2 (5 bases). The V gene's germline CDR1 is MDHEN and CDR2 SYDVKM. This CDR3 comprises 17 residues. V lost 1 base, J lost 4 bases, and 19 bases lay in between. Written as DNA, the CDR3 is TGTGCCAGCAGTTTATCGACAAGGACTCGAAGACTAGAGACCCAGTACTTC. Protein: CASSLSTRTRRLETQYF.

The V gene is TRBV7-8, the J gene TRBJ1-1; D is unresolved. Germline loops: CDR1 SGHVS, CDR2 FQNEAQ. The CDR3 has 16 amino acids. V lost 3 bases, J lost 6 bases, and 20 bases lay in between. The CDR3 sequence is CASSFSREGPRAEAFF. The CDR3 DNA reads TGTGCCAGCAGCTTCTCGCGGGAGGGCCCGCGGGCTGAAGCTTTCTTT.

The genes are TRBV5-1 and TRBJ1-1; D is unclear. The V gene lost 2 bases and the J gene lost 3 bases, with 8 bases spanning the gap. Germline assignment: CDR1 SGHRS and CDR2 YFSETQ. The CDR3 is 13 residues long. CDR3 residues: CASSFFQDTEAFF. For the CDR3, the DNA is TGCGCCAGCAGCTTCTTCCAGGACACTGAAGCTTTCTTT.

The chain uses TRBV7-9 and TRBJ2-7; the match to TRBD1 covers 8 bases. The CDR3 has 15 amino acids. Losses at the gene ends were 5 bases for V and 2 bases for J; bases not matched to a gene: 8. Germline V gene lookup returns CDR1 SEHNR and CDR2 FQNEAQ (reference sequence). The DNA for the CDR3 is TGTGCCAGCAGCACCCCAACGGGACAGGCCTACGAGCAGTACTTC. It is translated as CASSTPTGQAYEQYF.

The chain recombines TRBV28 with TRBJ2-1; maybe TRBD1 (6 bases). Trimming took off 6 bases at V and 0 bases at J, with 18 bases between the two ends. The germline gives CDR1 MDHEN, CDR2 SYDVKM. This CDR3 region has 17 residues. DNA of the CDR3: TGTGCCAGCAGATCCGGGACACCTGCGAGCTCCTACAATGAGCAGTTCTTC. It is translated as CASRSGTPASSYNEQFF.

The chain combines TRBV30 with TRBJ2-2; D is perhaps TRBD2 (6 bases). The CDR3 runs 15 residues. The V end was cut by 2 bases, the J end by 5 bases, with 15 bases between. CDR1 and CDR2 from the germline V gene are GTSNPN and SVGIG (reference sequence). The CDR3 DNA is TGTGCCTGGAGTCGTGGGCAGGGAGGTACCGGGGAGCTGTTTTTT. Translation gives CAWSRGQGGTGELFF. Full variable domain (rest looked up from reference TRBV30 and TRBJ2-2): SQTIHQWPATLVQPVGSPLSLECTVEGTSNPNLYWYRQAAGRGLQLLFYSVGIGQISSEVPQNLSASRPQDRQFILSSKKLLLSDSGFYLCAWSRGQGGTGELFFGEGSRLTVL.

This chain joins TRBV6-4 and TRBJ2-2; 14 bases map to TRBD2. The CDR3 is 17 residues long. The V gene's germline CDR1 is MRHNA and CDR2 SNTAGT. Unmatched junction bases numbered 0, after V lost 2 bases and J lost 1 base. The chain's CDR3 is CASSDGTSGRNTGELFF. In nucleotides, the CDR3 is TGTGCCAGCAGTGACGGGACTAGCGGGAGGAACACCGGGGAGCTGTTTTTT.

This chain links TRBV29-1 with TRBJ1-1; the match to TRBD1 covers 7 bases. Unmatched junction bases numbered 7, after V lost 3 bases and J lost 0 bases. CDR1 is SQVTM, CDR2 ANQGSEA, per germline. This CDR3 is built from 15 residues. CDR3 protein: CSVEFRGRMNTEAFF. The DNA of the CDR3 is TGCAGCGTTGAGTTTAGGGGGCGCATGAACACTGAAGCTTTCTTT.

About this clone: This CDR3 is also generated by other DNA sequences in the sample. The chain recombines TRBV9 with TRBJ2-1; D gene ambiguous. The CDR3 spans 11 residues. CDR1 is SGDLS and CDR2 is YYNGEE in the germline V gene. V gave up 5 bases and J gave up 5 bases, with 5 bases separating them. The chain's CDR3 is CASSINNEQFF. The CDR3 nucleotides are TGTGCCAGCAGTATTAACAATGAGCAGTTCTTC.

The rearrangement uses TRBV9 and TRBJ1-1; no clear D. CDR3 length: 13 residues. The germline V gene encodes CDR1 SGDLS and CDR2 YYNGEE. V was clipped by 2 bases and J by 6 bases, with 11 bases between them. CDR3 sequence reads: CASSVFSEAEAFF. Written as DNA, the CDR3 is TGTGCCAGCAGCGTGTTCAGCGAGGCTGAAGCTTTCTTT.

This chain joins TRBV29-1 and TRBJ2-1; D might be TRBD2 (6 bases). V gave up 0 bases and J gave up 7 bases, with 19 bases separating them. The length of the CDR3 is 16 residues. CDR1 is SQVTM and CDR2 is ANQGSEA in the germline V gene. CDR3 protein: CSVEEIRDWNSNEQFF. The DNA of the CDR3 is TGCAGCGTTGAAGAAATCCGGGACTGGAACTCTAATGAGCAGTTCTTC.

The chain is built from TRBV5-1 and TRBJ2-7, with 8 bases fitting TRBD1. This CDR3 comprises 12 residues. J was trimmed by 6 bases and V by 6 bases; bases with no gene match: 5. Germline V gene sequence: CDR1 SGHRS, CDR2 YFSETQ. The DNA for the CDR3 is TGCGCCAGCACCTTACAGGGGGGCGAGCAGTACTTC. Amino acid sequence: CASTLQGGEQYF. Supplemented by reference TRBV5-1 and TRBJ2-7, the full variable domain reads KAGVTQTPRYLIKTRGQQVTLSCSPISGHRSVSWYQQTPGQGLQFLFEYFSETQRNKGNFPGRFSGRQFSNSRSEMNVSTLELGDSALYLCASTLQGGEQYFGPGTRLTVT.

The chain joins TRBV30 to TRBJ2-5; TRBD2 aligns across 14 bases. CDR3 length equals 18 residues. Germline V gene data show CDR1 as GTSNPN and CDR2 as SVGIG (reference sequence). V shed 2 bases, J shed 3 bases, and the junction held 11 bases outside the gene matches. CDR3 sequence (DNA): TGTGCCTGGAGTTTCCAGACTAGCGGGAGGGCCGTAGAAGAGACCCAGTACTTC. Residues: CAWSFQTSGRAVEETQYF. Full variable domain (outside the CDR3, taken from reference TRBV30 and TRBJ2-5): SQTIHQWPATLVQPVGSPLSLECTVEGTSNPNLYWYRQAAGRGLQLLFYSVGIGQISSEVPQNLSASRPQDRQFILSSKKLLLSDSGFYLCAWSFQTSGRAVEETQYFGPGTRLLVL.

V is TRBV28 and J is TRBJ2-3, with TRBD2 identical over 12 bases. V lost 5 bases and J lost 6; bases outside the gene matches: 6. The CDR3 has 15 amino acids. The germline V gene encodes CDR1 MDHEN and CDR2 SYDVKM. In nucleotides, the CDR3 is TGTGCCAGCAGTCCCCTAGCGGGAGGGAGGGATACGCAGTATTTT. Protein sequence: CASSPLAGGRDTQYF.

This rearrangement joins TRBV30 to TRBJ2-1; a weak D match, TRBD1 (6 bases). V was cut by 1 base and J by 5 bases, with 18 bases left in between. Germline CDR1 GTSNPN, CDR2 SVGIG (reference sequence). This CDR3 has 16 residues. As DNA, the CDR3 is TGTGCCTGGAGTGCTACCACAGGGAATGTGAACAATGAGCAGTTCTTC. It encodes CAWSATTGNVNNEQFF.

This clone appeared once. The chain employs TRBV30 and TRBJ2-5; 13 bases match TRBD2. With V trimmed by 2 bases and J by 5 bases, 11 bases remained unmatched. CDR1 GTSNPN and CDR2 SVGIG come from the germline V gene (reference sequence). The CDR3 length is 17 residues. The CDR3 loop reads CAWSPGLAGAKWETQYF. Written as DNA, the CDR3 is TGTGCCTGGAGTCCAGGACTAGCGGGAGCTAAATGGGAGACCCAGTACTTC.